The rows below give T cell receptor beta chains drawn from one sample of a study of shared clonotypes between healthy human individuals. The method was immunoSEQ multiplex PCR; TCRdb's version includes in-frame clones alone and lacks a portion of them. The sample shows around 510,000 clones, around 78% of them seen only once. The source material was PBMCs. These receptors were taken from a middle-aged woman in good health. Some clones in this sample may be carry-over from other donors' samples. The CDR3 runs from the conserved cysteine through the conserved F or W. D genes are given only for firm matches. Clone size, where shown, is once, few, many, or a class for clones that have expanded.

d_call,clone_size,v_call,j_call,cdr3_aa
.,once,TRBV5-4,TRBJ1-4,CASSLGTAPTTNEKLFF
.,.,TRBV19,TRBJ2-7,CASRYRVGLAYEQYF
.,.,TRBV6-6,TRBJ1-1,CASSYSGSPGEAFF
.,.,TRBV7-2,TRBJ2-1,CASSLTGHVGPLLNNEQFF
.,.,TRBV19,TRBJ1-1,CASSTPQGTAFF
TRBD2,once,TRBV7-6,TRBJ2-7,CASSSGVGAYEQYF
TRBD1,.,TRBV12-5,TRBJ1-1,CASGRAPGTEGSGTEAFF
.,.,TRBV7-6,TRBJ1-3,CASSSGLAGNTIHF
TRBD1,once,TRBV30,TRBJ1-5,CAWSVGTGGSNQPQHF
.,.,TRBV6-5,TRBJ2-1,CASSRGPYNEQFF
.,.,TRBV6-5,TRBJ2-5,CASSYSRSQVETQYF
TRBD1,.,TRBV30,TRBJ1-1,CAWSETGNPTEAFF
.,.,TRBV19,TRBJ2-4,CASSIERDLAKNIQYF
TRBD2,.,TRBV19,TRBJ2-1,CASRPGSGAVYNEQFF
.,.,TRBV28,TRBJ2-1,CASSFLGGASYNEQFF
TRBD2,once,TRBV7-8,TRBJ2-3,CASTPRLAPSTDTQYF
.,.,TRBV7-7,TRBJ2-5,CASSLASRAGETQYF
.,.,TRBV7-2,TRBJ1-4,CASSLMGASEKLFF
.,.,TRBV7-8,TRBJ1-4,CASSPGFQKLFF
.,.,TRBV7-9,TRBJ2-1,CASSLVRESSYNEQFF
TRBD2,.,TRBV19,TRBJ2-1,CASRTSGQNSYNEQFF
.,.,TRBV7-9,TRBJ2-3,CASSPPSTDTQYF
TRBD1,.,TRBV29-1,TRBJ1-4,CSVAGTGNEKLFF
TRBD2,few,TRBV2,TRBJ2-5,CASRRTSGKETQYF
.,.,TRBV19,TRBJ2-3,CASTKGGATDTQYF
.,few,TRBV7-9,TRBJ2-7,CASSLQGGPTYEQYF
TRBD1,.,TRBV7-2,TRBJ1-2,CASSLVGTGDRSSGYTF
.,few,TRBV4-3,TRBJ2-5,CASSQSVEKTQYF
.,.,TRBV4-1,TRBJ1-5,CASSQLGPSNQPQHF
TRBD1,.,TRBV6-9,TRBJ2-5,CASSSQGAQETQYF
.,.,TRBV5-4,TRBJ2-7,CASSWAGGPVEQYF
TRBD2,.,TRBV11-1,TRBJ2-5,CASSLGLAGVETQYF
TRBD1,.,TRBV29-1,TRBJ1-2,CSDWGQQGADYGYTF
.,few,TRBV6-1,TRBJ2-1,CASSVAARNEQFF
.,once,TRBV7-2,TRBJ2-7,CASSRQGAWREGEEQYF
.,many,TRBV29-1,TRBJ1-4,CSARLQGPNEKLFF
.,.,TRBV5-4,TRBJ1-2,CASSLISQQNYGYTF
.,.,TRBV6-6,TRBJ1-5,CASSYWGSSTQPQHF
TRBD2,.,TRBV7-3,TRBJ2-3,CASSPGLAGGTQYF
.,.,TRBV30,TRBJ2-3,CASNGQLSTDTQYF
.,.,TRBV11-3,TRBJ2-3,CASSRGQEGTTDTQYF
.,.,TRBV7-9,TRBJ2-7,CASSFYLAHYEQYF
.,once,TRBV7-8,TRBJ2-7,CASQRRELSYEQYF
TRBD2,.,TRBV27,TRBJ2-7,CASSLFGLAGGHEQYF
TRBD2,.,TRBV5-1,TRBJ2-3,CASSLSGRGSDTQYF
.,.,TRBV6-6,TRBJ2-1,CASSPGDNEQFF
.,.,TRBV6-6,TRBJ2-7,CASSYEASSTYEQYF
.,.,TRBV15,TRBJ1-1,CATSRRDNPEAFF
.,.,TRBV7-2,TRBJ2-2,CASSLPGKNTGELFF
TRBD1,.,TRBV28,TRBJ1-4,CASSTGDRGVTTNEKLFF
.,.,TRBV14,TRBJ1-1,CASSPQGGWTEAFF
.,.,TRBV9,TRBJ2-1,CASSVAPRGSSYNEQFF
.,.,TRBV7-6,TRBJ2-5,CASSLRGGGDQYF
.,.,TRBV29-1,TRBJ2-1,CSVGFYNEQFF
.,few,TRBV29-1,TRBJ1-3,CSVEVADTIYF
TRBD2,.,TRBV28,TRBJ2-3,CASSGLADTQYF
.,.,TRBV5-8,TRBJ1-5,CASSIGTSSNQPQHF
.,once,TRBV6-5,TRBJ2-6,CASSRYQGANVLTF